This T cell receptor beta chain derives from a study of blood T cell repertoires in COVID-19. Study details: Italy, Spain and the United States were the sources of the convalescent and acute COVID-19 samples. Sample material is recorded as cDNA or gDNA derived from T cells, B-cell-depleted T cells, or PBMCs.

The V gene's germline CDR1 is MNHEY and CDR2 SVGAGI. The CDR3 loop spans 13 amino acids. V lost 3 bases to trimming and J lost 14 bases, with 17 bases between them. Methods used by the authors: Amplification from reference gene primers served as the basis for estimated nucleated cell counts. Produced via immunoSEQ multiplex PCR; TCRdb's table is partial and in-frame only. V and J calls and clone size follow that table, whereas D and trimming were derived from the DNA. In the table there are about 160,000 clones, over 80% of which are singletons. The TCR sequence derives from a woman aged 45-59 years with acute or convalescent COVID-19. The sample consisted of peripheral blood. The chain couples TRBV6-5 to TRBJ2-1; TRBD2 is a possible D gene (5 bases). The CDR3 bases are TGTGCCAGCAGTTATAGCGCCGCGGGTCGAGAGTTCTTC. It specifies CASSYSAAGREFF.